Listed below are T cell receptor beta chains from one sample, sequenced in a study of early T cells in non-severe SARS-CoV-2 infection. TCRdb independently ran MiXCR on the 5' RACE reads; one entry per CDR3 protein. The table includes 98,000 or so distinct CDR3 sequences, around 10% detected once. Sequenced material: whole blood. These receptors came from an adult who was a healthcare worker with PCR-confirmed SARS-CoV-2 infection or an uninfected control (not recorded which). The CDR3 runs from the conserved cysteine through the conserved F or W. A D gene is named only where the DNA matches it firmly. Size tells how often a clone was seen (once, few, many) or the class of an expanded clone, and some rows leave it out.

d_call	clone_size	v_call	j_call	cdr3_aa	cdr3_nt
.	.	TRBV5-1	TRBJ2-1	CASSFRDSYNEQFF	TGCGCCAGCAGCTTCAGGGACTCCTACAATGAGCAGTTCTTC
.	many	TRBV7-3	TRBJ1-1	CASSLKAGGTEAFF	TGTGCCAGCAGCTTAAAGGCGGGAGGAACCGAAGCTTTCTTT
.	.	TRBV9	TRBJ2-6	CASSPLAGANVLTF	TGTGCCAGCAGCCCGTTAGCTGGGGCCAACGTCCTGACTTTC
.	once	TRBV5-6	TRBJ2-5	CASSLEVAPRGETQYF	TGTGCCAGCAGCTTGGAGGTAGCGCCCCGGGGAGAGACCCAGTACTTC
TRBD2	.	TRBV11-3	TRBJ2-7	CASSLDWGTSGSLDSYEQYF	TGTGCCAGCAGCTTAGATTGGGGGACTAGCGGCTCCCTCGACTCCTACGAGCAGTACTTC
.	.	TRBV25-1	TRBJ2-2	CASSDRGSNTGELFF	TGTGCCAGCAGTGACAGGGGCTCGAACACCGGGGAGCTGTTTTTT
.	.	TRBV7-7	TRBJ2-7	CASSLGIGTYEQYF	TGTGCTAGCAGCTTAGGGATAGGGACCTACGAGCAGTACTTC
TRBD2	many	TRBV9	TRBJ2-3	CASSVREGQNTQYF	TGTGCCAGCAGCGTTAGGGAGGGTCAGAATACGCAGTATTTT
.	.	TRBV2	TRBJ2-7	CASSDFSYEQYF	TGTGCCAGCAGTGACTTCTCCTACGAGCAGTACTTC
TRBD1	few	TRBV24-1	TRBJ2-1	CATSDRTGPTYNEQFF	TGTGCCACCAGTGATAGGACAGGGCCTACCTACAATGAGCAGTTCTTC
TRBD2	few	TRBV29-1	TRBJ2-3	CSGLARTDTQYF	TGCAGCGGACTAGCCCGCACAGATACGCAGTATTTT
.	.	TRBV27	TRBJ1-5	CASSLSLRGHNQPQHF	TGTGCCAGCAGTTTATCTCTCAGGGGCCACAATCAGCCCCAGCATTTT
.	many	TRBV28	TRBJ1-2	CASSLGGIPLYGYTF	TGTGCCAGCAGTTTGGGGGGTATCCCCTTGTATGGCTACACCTTC
.	.	TRBV19	TRBJ2-3	CASSWYARGDTQYF	TGTGCCAGTAGTTGGTACGCCCGGGGCGATACGCAGTATTTT
.	few	TRBV10-1	TRBJ2-3	CASSERVSGGTDTQYF	TGCGCCAGCAGTGAGAGGGTTAGCGGAGGCACAGATACGCAGTATTTT
TRBD1	few	TRBV10-3	TRBJ1-4	CAISVSGQGEKLFF	TGTGCCATCAGTGTTTCGGGACAGGGTGAAAAACTGTTTTTT
.	few	TRBV9	TRBJ2-3	CASSVTQQGPADTQYF	TGTGCCAGCAGCGTAACCCAACAGGGTCCCGCAGATACGCAGTATTTT
TRBD1	few	TRBV18	TRBJ1-2	CASSPRSGQGGLGYTF	TGTGCCAGCTCCCCCAGATCGGGACAGGGGGGACTTGGCTACACCTTC
.	.	TRBV20-1	TRBJ2-7	CSAFPRARSYEQYF	TGCAGTGCCTTCCCCAGGGCTAGAAGCTACGAGCAGTACTTC
TRBD2	.	TRBV29-1	TRBJ2-1	CSVGTSVYNEQFF	TGCAGCGTAGGGACTAGCGTATATAATGAGCAGTTCTTC
TRBD2	.	TRBV19	TRBJ2-5	CASSSLRTSGEETQYF	TGTGCCAGTAGCTCGCTCCGGACTAGCGGGGAAGAGACCCAGTACTTC
.	few	TRBV7-8	TRBJ2-1	CASSQMDNEQFF	TGTGCCAGCAGCCAAATGGACAATGAGCAGTTCTTC
.	few	TRBV5-1	TRBJ2-7	CASMIDVFYEQYF	TGCGCCAGCATGATCGATGTCTTTTACGAGCAGTACTTC
.	few	TRBV12-3/TRBV12-4	TRBJ1-2	CASTPVSPGGYTF	TGTGCCAGCACCCCGGTCTCGCCCGGGGGGTACACCTTC
TRBD1	.	TRBV9	TRBJ2-3	CASSVTGVGTDTQYF	TGTGCCAGCAGCGTGACAGGGGTCGGCACAGATACGCAGTATTTT
.	few	TRBV29-1	TRBJ2-7	CSVGRSEYEQYF	TGCAGCGTGGGGAGGAGTGAGTACGAGCAGTACTTC
.	few	TRBV4-2	TRBJ1-2	CASSQGQYGYTF	TGTGCCAGCAGCCAAGGACAGTATGGCTACACCTTC
TRBD1	many	TRBV11-2	TRBJ2-1	CASSLEGGQGWNEQFF	TGTGCCAGCAGCTTAGAAGGGGGACAGGGGTGGAATGAGCAGTTCTTC
.	few	TRBV28	TRBJ2-5	CASSTSPGLWQRETQYF	TGTGCCAGCAGTACATCGCCGGGACTGTGGCAGCGAGAGACCCAGTACTTC
TRBD2	few	TRBV29-1	TRBJ2-7	CSVEGLAGTYEQYF	TGCAGCGTTGAGGGACTAGCGGGAACCTACGAGCAGTACTTC
.	many	TRBV29-1	TRBJ2-2	CSVASGERITGELFF	TGCAGCGTCGCGAGTGGCGAGCGGATCACCGGGGAGCTGTTTTTT
TRBD1	few	TRBV5-1	TRBJ2-7	CASAPGQATYEQYF	TGCGCCAGCGCCCCGGGACAGGCCACCTACGAGCAGTACTTC
TRBD1	many	TRBV14	TRBJ1-2	CASSQGTGHVNYGYTF	TGTGCCAGCAGCCAAGGGACAGGGCATGTTAACTATGGCTACACCTTC
.	.	TRBV9	TRBJ1-2	CASSDRKDSDYGYTF	TGTGCCAGCAGCGATCGAAAGGACAGCGACTATGGCTACACCTTC
TRBD1	many	TRBV6-7	TRBJ1-4	CASSPGQGEKLFF	TGTGCCAGCAGCCCGGGACAGGGTGAAAAACTGTTTTTT
.	.	TRBV19	TRBJ1-1	CATQQVSSTEAFF	TGTGCCACACAACAGGTATCGAGCACTGAAGCTTTCTTT
.	many	TRBV12-3/TRBV12-4	TRBJ1-2	CASSLKGSGGYTF	TGTGCCAGCAGTTTGAAGGGCTCGGGAGGCTACACCTTC
.	many	TRBV7-6	TRBJ1-4	CASSNYEKLFF	TGTGCCAGCAGCAACTATGAAAAACTGTTTTTT
.	.	TRBV2	TRBJ1-2	CASIREAAYYTF	TGTGCCAGCATACGTGAGGCAGCGTATTACACCTTC
.	many	TRBV12-3/TRBV12-4	TRBJ1-2	CASRLSRGIYGYTF	TGTGCCAGCAGACTCTCCAGGGGCATCTATGGCTACACCTTC
TRBD1	many	TRBV29-1	TRBJ2-2	CSVGTGGTGELFF	TGCAGCGTCGGTACAGGGGGCACCGGGGAGCTGTTTTTT
TRBD1	many	TRBV4-1	TRBJ1-2	CASSEPGTGHYGYTF	TGCGCCAGCAGCGAGCCCGGGACAGGGCATTATGGCTACACCTTC
.	few	TRBV27	TRBJ2-5	CASSSASGRRTQYF	TGTGCCAGCAGTTCCGCGAGCGGCAGGAGGACCCAGTACTTC
.	.	TRBV20-1	TRBJ2-5	CSARAGGTQYF	TGCAGTGCTAGAGCGGGCGGGACCCAGTACTTC
TRBD1	.	TRBV5-1	TRBJ2-1	CASSSAFGTDYNEQFF	TGCGCCAGCAGCTCGGCCTTTGGGACAGACTACAATGAGCAGTTCTTC
TRBD1	.	TRBV27	TRBJ2-2	CASRQGDTGELFF	TGTGCCAGTCGACAGGGGGACACCGGGGAGCTGTTTTTT
.	few	TRBV12-3/TRBV12-4	TRBJ1-2	CASSSLRDFTYGYTF	TGTGCCAGCAGTTCTCTCCGGGACTTTACCTATGGCTACACCTTC
.	.	TRBV30	TRBJ2-6	CAWRELGGLSGANVLTF	TGTGCCTGGAGGGAACTAGGTGGCCTCTCTGGGGCCAACGTCCTGACTTTC
TRBD2	few	TRBV12-3/TRBV12-4	TRBJ2-3	CASSPLTSPGLAERDTQYF	TGTGCCAGCAGCCCTCTAACTTCCCCGGGACTAGCGGAACGAGATACGCAGTATTTT
.	many	TRBV29-1	TRBJ2-1	CSARPAYNEQFF	TGCAGCGCCCGACCAGCCTACAATGAGCAGTTCTTC
.	many	TRBV9	TRBJ1-2	CASSGTPSGYTF	TGTGCCAGCTCCGGGACTCCAAGTGGCTACACCTTC
.	few	TRBV5-8	TRBJ2-7	CASSLWVNEQYF	TGTGCCAGCAGCTTGTGGGTGAACGAGCAGTACTTC
TRBD1	many	TRBV29-1	TRBJ2-7	CSAVAGTGGYEQYF	TGCAGCGCCGTGGCGGGGACAGGGGGCTACGAGCAGTACTTC